This TCR beta chain was found in a study of T-cell reconstitution after alpha-beta-depleted transplantation in children. Study-wide results and caveats: The study traced high day-60 TCRbeta diversity in some patients to surviving recipient T cells and thymic progenitors. T-cell counts and diversity at one year following transplant were attributed mainly to newly produced T cells. Reportedly, alpha-beta T cells present about two months post-transplant originated from several hundred expanded clones of graft origin.

The germline gives CDR1 LGHDT, CDR2 YNNKEL (reference sequence). The CDR3 is made up of 14 amino acids. V lost 0 bases to trimming and J lost 9 bases, with 12 bases between them. Construction of the TCRbeta library involved unique molecular identifiers. One entry per CDR3 protein, called by TCRdb with MiXCR from the PCR reads. Altogether hundreds of thousands of distinct CDR3 sequences are present, about an eighth being singletons, with the ten largest covering 0.79%. This clonotype was seen repeatedly, ten times or more. As yet, its antigen is unknown. This chain links TRBV3-1 with TRBJ2-1; weak D call: TRBD2 (5 bases). The specimen was PBMCs, collected before TCRalphabeta/CD19-depleted stem cell transplant. This TCR came from a girl aged 2 to 9 with congenital amegakaryocytic thrombocytopenia, due to receive a stem cell transplant. The CDR3 nucleotides are TGTGCCAGCAGCCAAGATATAGCGTTTGCTGAGCAGTTCTTC. Amino acids: CASSQDIAFAEQFF.